A single sample gave rise to the 8 T cell receptor beta chains below, sequenced in a study of blood T cell repertoires in COVID-19. Method: immunoSEQ multiplex PCR; TCRdb's copy keeps in-frame clones and lacks some. The sample shows about 410,000 clones, roughly 89% of them seen only once. Sequences were obtained from peripheral blood. These receptors all come from a woman aged 30 to 39 with active or convalescent COVID-19.

This clone was seen a handful of times. The J gene is TRBJ1-2, the V gene TRBV7-9, with 8 bases matching TRBD1. The CDR3 contains 15 residues. With V trimmed by 5 bases and J by 4 bases, 9 bases remained unmatched. CDR1 and CDR2 (germline): SEHNR, FQNEAQ (reference sequence). CDR3 DNA sequence: TGTGCCAGCAGCCCAGGACAGGGTGGGGGCTATGGCTACACCTTC. The encoded protein is CASSPGQGGGYGYTF. Together with reference TRBV7-9 and TRBJ1-2, the CDR3 gives the full variable domain: DTGVSQNPRHKITKRGQNVTFRCDPISEHNRLYWYRQTLGQGPEFLTYFQNEAQLEKSRLLSDRFSAERPKGSFSTLEIQRTEQGDSAMYLCASSPGQGGGYGYTFGSGTRLTVV.

The chain carries TRBV25-1 and TRBJ1-1; D might be TRBD1 (6 bases). Trimming shortened V by 3 bases and J by 4 bases, and 15 bases separated the two germline ends. The CDR3 covers 15 residues. The germline gives CDR1 MGHDK, CDR2 SYGVNS. This CDR3 reads CASSDVGGPGTEAFF. The CDR3 nucleotides read TGTGCCAGCAGTGACGTAGGGGGACCAGGCACTGAAGCTTTCTTT.

CDR3 amino acids: CASSYPGELFF. The CDR3 coding sequence is TGTGCCAGCAGTTATCCCGGGGAGCTGTTTTTT. The chain carries TRBV6-1 and TRBJ2-2; D is uncertain. V lost 5 bases to trimming and J lost 6 bases, with 4 bases between them. The CDR3 sequence is 11 residues long. The V gene's germline CDR1 is MNHNS and CDR2 SASEGT.

The genes are TRBV19 and TRBJ1-1, with 11 positions matching TRBD1. Trimming at V came to 7 bases and at J to 1 base, leaving 8 bases not matched to a gene. Germline V CDR1 and CDR2: LNHDA, SQIVND (reference sequence). The CDR3 covers 16 residues. CDR3 sequence: CASNFPGQGGNTEAFF. DNA of the CDR3: TGTGCCAGTAACTTTCCGGGACAGGGGGGGAACACTGAAGCTTTCTTT.

Only a few counts were recorded for this clone. This sequence joins TRBV24-1 and TRBJ1-2; 7 bases match TRBD1. Trimming cost V 3 bases and J 3 bases; bases outside gene matches: 0. Germline lookup yields CDR1 KGHDR and CDR2 SFDVKD. The CDR3 extends over 13 amino acids. In DNA, the CDR3 is TGTGCCACCAGTGATGGACAGGACTATGGCTACACCTTC. As protein: CATSDGQDYGYTF.

The chain uses TRBV14 and TRBJ1-1, with unresolved D. The CDR3 covers 12 residues. Trimming pared 4 bases from V and 8 bases from J, leaving 11 bases between. CDR1 is SGHDN, CDR2 FVKESK, per germline. Here the CDR3 reads CASSRHVAEAFF. In DNA, the CDR3 is TGTGCCAGCAGCCGACACGTTGCGGAAGCTTTCTTT.

Comment on this clone: At one end, the junction sequence differs from germline, possibly due to a read error. J is TRBJ2-5 and V is TRBV7-6, with 15 bases matching TRBD2. This CDR3 comprises 20 residues. Germline V gives CDR1 SGHVS, CDR2 FNYEAQ. The CDR3 here is CASSLGWTSGGATYQETQYF. In nucleotides, the CDR3 is TGTGCCAGCAGTTTAGGCTGGACTAGCGGGGGGGCTACGTACCAAGAGACCCAGTACTTC.

The chain uses TRBV9 and TRBJ1-3; no definite D call. V lost 2 bases, J lost 0 bases, and 12 bases lay in between. The CDR3 extends over 16 amino acids. The germline V gene encodes CDR1 SGDLS and CDR2 YYNGEE. The CDR3 region has the DNA TGTGCCAGCAGCGTGGGTGGCACAGCCTCTGGAAACACCATATATTTT. Its translation: CASSVGGTASGNTIYF.